The 29 T cell receptor beta chains presented below share a single source sample, sequenced in a study of T cell responses to AZD1222 COVID-19 vaccine (dated by TCRdb to about 2021). The sample's time point label, decoded: baseline before first vaccination. Libraries were built with the immunoSEQ multiplex PCR assay. Imported from immuneACCESS, the table was reduced by TCRdb to in-frame sequences with V and J called. These copies leave out some clones; in studies compared against another copy, an unresolved V gene accounts for under half, and the cause of the remainder is not known. Present in this sample are 110,000 to 150,000 clones, about 93% of which were seen just once. The top ten clonotypes cover more than 8% of the sample. This sample comprised peripheral blood, obtained on day 0 of AZD1222 vaccination. The origin of the receptors is an adult in good health.

The table lists this clone with a count of one. The chain recombines TRBV28 with TRBJ1-1; possibly TRBD1 for D (6 bases). Germline V gene sequence: CDR1 MDHEN, CDR2 SYDVKM. Between the trimmed V and J ends, which lost 6 bases and 3 bases, there was a span of 8 bases. The CDR3 sequence is 12 residues long. The CDR3 DNA follows: TGTGCCAGCAGGGAGGGGGACACTGAAGCTTTCTTT. This encodes CASREGDTEAFF.

CDR3 sequence: CASSLWGVENTIYF. Here the CDR3 DNA reads TGTGCCAGCAGCTTGTGGGGGGTTGAGAACACCATATATTTT. The chain joins TRBV5-4 to TRBJ1-3; weak D call: TRBD1 (5 bases). Germline CDR1 is SGHNT and CDR2 is YYREEE (reference sequence). The CDR3 has 14 amino acids. With 1 base removed from V and 7 bases from J, the gap between germline ends came to 12 bases. Using reference TRBV5-4 and TRBJ1-3 for the parts outside the CDR3, the full variable domain is ETGVTQSPTHLIKTRGQQVTLRCSSQSGHNTVSWYQQALGQGPQFIFQYYREEENGRGNFPPRFSGLQFPNYSSELNVNALELDDSALYLCASSLWGVENTIYFGEGSWLTVV.

This chain joins TRBV10-3 and TRBJ1-4; TRBD1 aligns across 7 bases. The trim removed 6 bases at V and 4 bases at J, leaving 5 bases unmatched. Germline V gene lookup returns CDR1 ENHRY and CDR2 SYGVKD. The CDR3 has 14 amino acids. The CDR3 bases are TGTGCCATCAGCGACAGGGAAGGTAATGAAAAACTGTTTTTT. Protein: CAISDREGNEKLFF.

This sequence joins TRBV6-5 and TRBJ2-3; D uncertain. Germline V gene sequence: CDR1 MNHEY, CDR2 SVGAGI. The V end was cut by 4 bases, the J end by 6 bases, with 8 bases between. This CDR3 comprises 12 residues. The CDR3 nucleotides are TGTGCCAGCAGTTCGAATTCCGATACGCAGTATTTT. As protein: CASSSNSDTQYF.

This chain connects TRBV19 to TRBJ1-2, with 9 bases that match TRBD1. The V and J ends lost 9 bases and 4 bases, in that order; junction bases with no gene match: 3. The germline CDR1 and CDR2 sequences are LNHDA and SQIVND (reference sequence). The CDR3 extends over 12 amino acids. CDR3 amino acids: CASTDRGYGYTF. The DNA for the CDR3 is TGTGCCAGCACGGACAGGGGCTATGGCTACACCTTC.

The CDR3 is CASRGWAVYTDTQYF. The CDR3 bases are TGTGCCAGCAGGGGCTGGGCAGTATACACAGATACGCAGTATTTT. The chain recombines TRBV5-6 with TRBJ2-3; D gene unclear. Germline lookup yields CDR1 SGHDT and CDR2 YYEEEE. The V and J ends lost 5 bases and 2 bases respectively, with 15 bases between them. The CDR3 length is 15 residues.

This clone was observed a handful of times. The CDR3 sequence: CASSSGLAGGPRETQYF. CDR3 DNA sequence: TGTGCCAGCAGCTCGGGACTAGCGGGGGGGCCGAGGGAGACCCAGTACTTC. The chain employs TRBV5-5 and TRBJ2-5; TRBD2 aligns across 16 bases. The CDR3 is made up of 17 amino acids. Germline V gives CDR1 SGHKS, CDR2 YYEKEE (reference sequence). With 3 bases clipped from V and 5 bases from J, the junction kept 7 bases outside the gene matches.

V usage is TRBV4-3 and J usage is TRBJ2-1; D call uncertain. From germline, CDR1 is LGHNA and CDR2 YSLEER. Trimming removed 1 base from V and 4 bases from J, with 11 bases in between. The CDR3 extends over 15 amino acids. The CDR3 coding sequence is TGCGCCAGCAGCCAAGCCCATCAACCTTACAATGAGCAGTTCTTC. Protein: CASSQAHQPYNEQFF.

The chain combines TRBV6-5 with TRBJ1-6; tentative D call: TRBD1 (5 bases). The length of the CDR3 is 15 residues. The germline V gene has CDR1 MNHEY and CDR2 SVGAGI. V gave up 8 bases and J gave up 9 bases, with 20 bases separating them. CDR3 sequence (DNA): TGTGCCAGCCAACGGCCGACAGCCCTTGGTTCACCCCTCCACTTT. Amino acids: CASQRPTALGSPLHF.

The chain joins TRBV6-1 to TRBJ1-6; D is unresolved. The CDR3 runs to 14 residues. Deletions cut 1 base from V and 7 bases from J, with 8 bases between. The germline gives CDR1 MNHNS, CDR2 SASEGT. For the CDR3, the DNA is TGTGCCAGCAGTGAAGGCGGAGGGAATTCACCCCTCCACTTT. Translation: CASSEGGGNSPLHF.

This clone was seen just once. The V gene is TRBV7-9, the J gene TRBJ2-3; D call uncertain. CDR1 and CDR2 (germline): SEHNR, FQNEAQ (reference sequence). The CDR3 is 15 residues long. V dropped 0 bases and J dropped 2 bases, with 9 bases sitting between them. CDR3 nucleotides: TGTGCCAGCAGCTTAGCGAGTGGTTTCACAGATACGCAGTATTTT. Translation: CASSLASGFTDTQYF.

This clone has a single count. The rearrangement links TRBV12-3 or TRBV12-4 to TRBJ1-5, with unresolved D. The CDR3 extends over 12 amino acids. V dropped 7 bases and J dropped 3 bases, with 7 bases sitting between them. The chain's CDR3 is CASTSFNQPQHF. The CDR3 coding sequence is TGTGCCAGCACCAGTTTCAATCAGCCCCAGCATTTT.

Written as DNA, the CDR3 is TGCGCCAGCAGCATGCAGGGTGGTGAAAAACTGTTTTTT. Translation gives CASSMQGGEKLFF. The gene calls are TRBV5-1 and TRBJ1-4, with a weak D call TRBD1 (5 bases). This CDR3 region has 13 residues. With 4 bases removed from V and 7 bases from J, the gap between germline ends came to 11 bases. The germline CDR1 and CDR2 sequences are SGHRS and YFSETQ. Full variable domain (rest looked up from reference TRBV5-1 and TRBJ1-4): KAGVTQTPRYLIKTRGQQVTLSCSPISGHRSVSWYQQTPGQGLQFLFEYFSETQRNKGNFPGRFSGRQFSNSRSEMNVSTLELGDSALYLCASSMQGGEKLFFGSGTQLSVL.

V usage is TRBV4-3 and J usage is TRBJ1-4; a weak D match, TRBD1 (5 bases). V lost 0 bases to trimming and J lost 8 bases, with 13 bases between them. The CDR3 runs to 15 residues. Germline CDR1 is LGHNA and CDR2 is YSLEER. CDR3 nucleotides: TGCGCCAGCAGCCAAGATAGGCAGTCAGGGGAAAAACTGTTTTTT. This encodes CASSQDRQSGEKLFF.

The CDR3 DNA reads TGCAGCGTCCCCGGGAAGGGGGATGGCTACACCTTC. This gives the protein CSVPGKGDGYTF. V usage is TRBV29-1 and J usage is TRBJ1-2; D might be TRBD1 (6 bases). Trimming stripped 6 bases from V and 6 bases from J, with 14 bases between. This CDR3 has 12 residues. In germline, CDR1 is SQVTM, CDR2 ANQGSEA.

V and J are TRBV7-3 and TRBJ1-1; D is undetermined. This CDR3 contains 13 residues. The germline V and J ends were trimmed by 0 bases and 1 base, with 3 bases remaining between them. Germline V gives CDR1 SGHTA, CDR2 FQGTGA. The CDR3 spells CASSLTRNTEAFF. CDR3 DNA: TGTGCCAGCAGCTTAACGCGGAACACTGAAGCTTTCTTT.

J is TRBJ1-1 and V is TRBV2, with D perhaps TRBD1 (6 bases). The CDR3 is made up of 14 amino acids. Trimming removed 7 bases at V and 0 bases at J, with 12 bases between. Germline V gene data show CDR1 as SNHLY and CDR2 as FYNNEI. DNA for the CDR3: TGTGCCAGCAAAAAGACAGGATTGAACACTGAAGCTTTCTTT. Its protein product is CASKKTGLNTEAFF.

The V and J genes are TRBV11-2 and TRBJ2-1; D is unresolved. Germline loops: CDR1 SGHAT, CDR2 FQNNGV. This CDR3 contains 16 residues. The V end was cut by 1 base, the J end by 0 bases, with 10 bases between. CDR3 region: CASSLVTLGSYNEQFF. The CDR3 coding sequence is TGTGCCAGCAGCTTAGTAACCCTGGGCTCCTACAATGAGCAGTTCTTC.

The gene calls are TRBV7-9 and TRBJ1-2; D remains unclear. V was pared by 8 bases and J by 2 bases, with 6 bases between. From germline, CDR1 is SEHNR and CDR2 FQNEAQ (reference sequence). The CDR3 contains 11 residues. The CDR3 DNA reads TGTGCCAGCGGAGAGAACTATGGCTACACCTTC. Translating gives CASGENYGYTF.

The chain carries TRBV7-8 and TRBJ1-2, with 9 bases lining up with TRBD1. The V and J ends lost 2 bases and 1 base, in that order; junction bases with no gene match: 11. CDR1 is SGHVS and CDR2 is FQNEAQ in the germline V gene. This CDR3 has 18 amino acids. The chain's CDR3 is CASSLLGTGQRINYGYTF. The CDR3 bases are TGTGCCAGCAGCTTATTGGGGACAGGGCAGAGGATTAACTATGGCTACACCTTC.

The rearrangement uses TRBV14 and TRBJ2-7; TRBD1 matches 10 bases. The CDR3 runs 16 residues. Germline assignment: CDR1 SGHDN and CDR2 FVKESK. Trimming took 5 bases from V and 5 from J; bases not matched to a gene: 12. The CDR3 reads CASSSRDRGRRDEQYF. The CDR3 nucleotides are TGTGCCAGCAGCAGCCGGGACAGGGGCCGCCGCGACGAGCAGTACTTC.

J is TRBJ1-2 and V is TRBV12-3 or TRBV12-4, with 9 nucleotides matching TRBD1. Unmatched junction bases numbered 2, after V lost 6 bases and J lost 3 bases. The CDR3 has 13 residues. The CDR3 spells CASRTGGDYGYTF. The CDR3 bases are TGTGCCAGCAGGACAGGGGGGGACTATGGCTACACCTTC.

The chain couples TRBV12-3 or TRBV12-4 to TRBJ1-1; 9 positions match TRBD1. After removal of 7 bases from V and 4 bases from J, the junction contained 1 base not matched to a gene. This CDR3 has 12 residues. CDR3: CASIQGATEAFF. CDR3 bases: TGTGCCAGCATACAGGGGGCCACTGAAGCTTTCTTT.

This chain's CDR3 is CASSRRDGTDTQYF. The CDR3 DNA reads TGCGCCAGCAGTCGGAGGGATGGCACAGATACGCAGTATTTT. The V call is TRBV5-1, the J call TRBJ2-3; tentatively, D is TRBD2 (6 bases). V dropped 5 bases and J dropped 1 base, with 11 bases sitting between them. Germline lookup yields CDR1 SGHRS and CDR2 YFSETQ. There are 14 residues in the CDR3.

The CDR3 DNA is TGTGCCAGCAGTAGACACGCTGAAGCTTTCTTT. Amino acid sequence: CASSRHAEAFF. The rearrangement links TRBV12-3 or TRBV12-4 to TRBJ1-1; D not resolved. Trimming left V 5 bases short and J 6 bases short, with 7 bases between. This CDR3 comprises 11 residues.

The chain uses TRBV19 and TRBJ1-1; weak D call: TRBD1 (5 bases). Germline V gene data show CDR1 as LNHDA and CDR2 as SQIVND (reference sequence). There are 13 residues in the CDR3. Trimming removed 1 base from V and 5 bases from J, with 8 bases in between. The CDR3 nucleotides are TGTGCCAGTAGTATAGTCCGGGGGACTGAAGCTTTCTTT. Its translation is CASSIVRGTEAFF.

The chain recombines TRBV6-5 with TRBJ2-2; D not resolved. Trimming removed 5 bases from V and 4 bases from J, with 11 bases in between. Germline V gives CDR1 MNHEY, CDR2 SVGAGI. This CDR3 spans 14 amino acids. CDR3: CASSTDPRTGELFF. The CDR3 nucleotides are TGTGCCAGCAGTACGGACCCTCGCACCGGGGAGCTGTTTTTT.

This chain uses TRBV12-3 or TRBV12-4 with TRBJ2-5, with unresolved D. V was shortened by 4 bases and J by 1 base, with 7 bases between the two germline ends. This CDR3 has 13 amino acids. CDR3 DNA sequence: TGTGCCAGCAGTTCGGACGGCCAAGAGACCCAGTACTTC. Protein: CASSSDGQETQYF.

The chain has TRBV6-5 and TRBJ1-5; D gene unclear. Trimming shortened V by 5 bases and J by 7 bases, and 15 bases separated the two germline ends. The CDR3 spans 14 residues. CDR1 is MNHEY, CDR2 SVGAGI, per germline. In DNA form, the CDR3 reads TGTGCCAGCAGTACTGAAGGGCGCCAACAGCCCCAGCATTTT. Residues: CASSTEGRQQPQHF.